One T cell receptor beta chain is described in this entry. What it binds is not known. The V gene's germline CDR1 is SGHRS and CDR2 YFSETQ. The CDR3 sequence is 15 residues long. The ends were cut back, 4 bases at V and 5 bases at J, with 15 bases in the middle. This record comes from a study of cytomegalovirus exposure and HLA in healthy donors. Study observations and caveats: Across HLA loci, a later analysis found differing TCR association rates, with DRB1 most and HLA-C fewest. A later analysis found most CMV-associated TCR beta chains apparently HLA-restricted.

The study ran its PCR with 60 Vbeta and 13 Jbeta primers. Sequencing used immunoSEQ multiplex PCR; TCRdb keeps in-frame clones, though not all of them. The table has 95,000 to 150,000 clones, about four fifths seen once. Sequencing was carried out using PBMCs. V and J are TRBV5-1 and TRBJ2-2; perhaps TRBD1 as D (7 bases). This TCR came from a female donor in good health and CMV-seropositive. The CDR3 here is CASSQQGGVTGELFF. CDR3 in DNA: TGCGCCAGCAGCCAGCAGGGGGGTGTGACCGGGGAGCTGTTTTTT.